Listed here are 5 T cell receptor beta chains from one sample, sequenced in a study of graft-versus-host responses after intestinal transplantation. Using immunoSEQ multiplex PCR, the repertoire was profiled, and TCRdb retains in-frame clones only, with some absent. Of about 88,000 clones listed, less than 95% were seen once; the top ten hold less than 0.45%. Which antigens these TCRs recognize remains unknown. Sequences were derived from unstimulated CD4+ T cells sorted from spleen or lymph node cells, sampled before transplant. Source of these receptors: a human donor who was the organ donor for an intestinal transplant.

CDR3 sequence: CASSYGMTLHQETQYF. CDR3 nucleotides: TGCGCCAGCAGCTATGGTATGACTCTACACCAAGAGACCCAGTACTTC. The chain employs TRBV5-1 and TRBJ2-5; no firm D call. The V and J ends lost 3 bases and 0 bases respectively, with 15 bases between them. The CDR3 consists of 16 residues. Looked up from germline, CDR1 is SGHRS and CDR2 is YFSETQ.

V and J are TRBV28 and TRBJ1-5; 8 bases are a match to TRBD1. The CDR3 has 16 amino acids. V lost 6 bases, J lost 1 base, and 8 bases stayed unmatched. Germline CDR1 and CDR2: MDHEN and SYDVKM. This CDR3 reads CASRYHRGRSNQPQHF. The CDR3 nucleotides read TGTGCCAGCAGATACCACAGGGGGAGGAGCAATCAGCCCCAGCATTTT.

V is TRBV30 and J is TRBJ1-1, with 8 bases identical to TRBD1. Germline values: CDR1 GTSNPN, CDR2 SVGIG (reference sequence). The CDR3 length is 14 residues. The trim removed 1 base at V and 6 bases at J, leaving 7 bases unmatched. The CDR3 coding sequence is TGTGCCTGGAGTGCCGAACAGGGGGTCCCTGAAGCTTTCTTT. Translating it yields CAWSAEQGVPEAFF.

The rearrangement joins TRBV28 to TRBJ1-5; D call uncertain. Germline V CDR1 and CDR2: MDHEN, SYDVKM. The CDR3 is 13 residues long. Trimming took off 5 bases at V and 0 bases at J, with 5 bases between the two ends. CDR3 coding DNA: TGTGCCAGCAGTGACACTAGCAATCAGCCCCAGCATTTT. This encodes CASSDTSNQPQHF. Filled out from reference TRBV28 and TRBJ1-5, the complete variable domain reads DVKVTQSSRYLVKRTGEKVFLECVQDMDHENMFWYRQDPGLGLRLIYFSYDVKMKEKGDIPEGYSVSREKKERFSLILESASTNQTSMYLCASSDTSNQPQHFGDGTRLSIL.

The rearrangement links TRBV28 to TRBJ2-5; D may be TRBD2 (6 bases). Per the germline V gene, CDR1 is MDHEN and CDR2 is SYDVKM. The CDR3 loop spans 14 amino acids. Trimming shortened V by 3 bases and J by 5 bases, and 13 bases separated the two germline ends. CDR3 in amino acids: CASSLVPGGETQYF. The CDR3 nucleotides read TGTGCCAGCAGTTTGGTCCCCGGGGGTGAGACCCAGTACTTC. Filled out from reference TRBV28 and TRBJ2-5, the complete variable domain reads DVKVTQSSRYLVKRTGEKVFLECVQDMDHENMFWYRQDPGLGLRLIYFSYDVKMKEKGDIPEGYSVSREKKERFSLILESASTNQTSMYLCASSLVPGGETQYFGPGTRLLVL.